This T cell receptor (beta chain) originates from a study of T-cell reconstitution after alpha-beta-depleted transplantation in children. Overall study results and limits: At day 60, the high TCRbeta diversity found in some patients originated from recipient T cells and thymic progenitors that had survived. After transplant, at about two months, alpha-beta T cells were reportedly derived from several hundred expanded graft clones. At the one-year point after transplant, T-cell counts and TCRbeta diversity were found to come mostly from T cells that had been newly produced.

There are many counts of this clonotype. Its target is unknown. CDR3 length: 15 residues. Trimming took off 5 bases at V and 8 bases at J, with 16 bases between the two ends. The library targeted TCRbeta and was prepared with unique molecular identifiers. One entry per CDR3 protein, called by TCRdb with MiXCR from the PCR reads. The table includes about 100,000 distinct CDR3 sequences, approximately 8% detected once. The TCR comes from a boy between 2 and 15 years old with acute lymphoblastic leukemia, due to receive a stem cell transplant. The V call is TRBV12-3 or TRBV12-4, the J call TRBJ1-6, with D possibly TRBD1 on 5 matching bases. The sequencing used PBMCs, collected before TCRalphabeta/CD19-depleted stem cell transplant. In DNA form, the CDR3 reads TGTGCCAGCAGTGGTCGGAGGGGAAGAGATTCACCCCTCCACTTT. This codes for CASSGRRGRDSPLHF.